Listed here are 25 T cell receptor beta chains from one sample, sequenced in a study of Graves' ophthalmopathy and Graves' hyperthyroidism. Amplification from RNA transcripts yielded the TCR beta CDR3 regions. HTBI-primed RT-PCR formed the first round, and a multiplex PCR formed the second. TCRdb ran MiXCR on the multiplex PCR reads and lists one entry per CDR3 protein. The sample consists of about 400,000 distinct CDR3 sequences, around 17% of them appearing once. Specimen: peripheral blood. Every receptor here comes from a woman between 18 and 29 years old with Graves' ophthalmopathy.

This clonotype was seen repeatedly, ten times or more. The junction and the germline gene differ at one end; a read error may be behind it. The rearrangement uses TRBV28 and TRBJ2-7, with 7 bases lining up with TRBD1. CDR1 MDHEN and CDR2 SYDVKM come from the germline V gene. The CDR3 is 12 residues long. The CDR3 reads CASSSGTVSLGF. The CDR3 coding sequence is TGTGCCAGCAGTTCGGGGACAGTTAGTTTGGGCTTC. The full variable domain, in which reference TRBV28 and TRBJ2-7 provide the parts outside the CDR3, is DVKVTQSSRYLVKRTGEKVFLECVQDMDHENMFWYRQDPGLGLRLIYFSYDVKMKEKGDIPEGYSVSREKKERFSLILESASTNQTSMYLCASSSGTVSLGFGPGTRLTVT.

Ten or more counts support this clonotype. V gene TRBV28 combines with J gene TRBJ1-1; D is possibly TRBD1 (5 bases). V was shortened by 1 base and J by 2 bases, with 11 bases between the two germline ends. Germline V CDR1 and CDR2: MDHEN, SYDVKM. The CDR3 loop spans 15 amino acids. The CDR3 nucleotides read TGTGCCAGCAGTTTATACGGGGGAGTCAACACTGAAGCTTTCTTT. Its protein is CASSLYGGVNTEAFF.

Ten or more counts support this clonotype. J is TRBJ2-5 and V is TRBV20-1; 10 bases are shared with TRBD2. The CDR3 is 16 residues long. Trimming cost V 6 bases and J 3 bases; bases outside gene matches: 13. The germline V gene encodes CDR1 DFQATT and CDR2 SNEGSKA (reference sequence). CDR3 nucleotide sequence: TGCAGTGCCAGTAATATAGCGGGGGGCCGCGAAGAGACCCAGTACTTC. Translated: CSASNIAGGREETQYF.

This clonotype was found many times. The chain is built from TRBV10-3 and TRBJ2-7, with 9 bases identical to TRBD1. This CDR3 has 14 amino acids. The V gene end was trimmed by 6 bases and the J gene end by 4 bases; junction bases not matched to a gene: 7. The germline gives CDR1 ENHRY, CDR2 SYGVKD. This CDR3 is CAISPGQGKYEQYF. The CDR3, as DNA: TGTGCCATCAGCCCGGGACAGGGCAAGTACGAGCAGTACTTC.

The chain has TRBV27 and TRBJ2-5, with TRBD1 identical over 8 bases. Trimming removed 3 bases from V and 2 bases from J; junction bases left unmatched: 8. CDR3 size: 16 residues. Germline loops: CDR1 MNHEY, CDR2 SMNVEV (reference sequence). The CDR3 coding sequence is TGTGCCAGCAGTTTTCGGGGGACAGGCCTACAAGAGACCCAGTACTTC. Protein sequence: CASSFRGTGLQETQYF.

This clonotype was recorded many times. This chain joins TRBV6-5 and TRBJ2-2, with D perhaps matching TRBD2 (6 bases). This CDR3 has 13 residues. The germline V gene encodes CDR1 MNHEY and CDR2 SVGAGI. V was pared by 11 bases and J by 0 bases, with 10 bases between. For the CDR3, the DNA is TGTGCCGGGGCTAGCGCGAACACCGGGGAGCTGTTTTTT. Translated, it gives CAGASANTGELFF.

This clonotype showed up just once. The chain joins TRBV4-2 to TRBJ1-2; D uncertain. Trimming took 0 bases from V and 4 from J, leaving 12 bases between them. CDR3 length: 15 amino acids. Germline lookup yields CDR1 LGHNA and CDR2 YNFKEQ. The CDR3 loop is CASSQDPQKPYGYTF. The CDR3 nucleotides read TGTGCCAGCAGCCAAGACCCCCAGAAACCCTATGGCTACACCTTC.

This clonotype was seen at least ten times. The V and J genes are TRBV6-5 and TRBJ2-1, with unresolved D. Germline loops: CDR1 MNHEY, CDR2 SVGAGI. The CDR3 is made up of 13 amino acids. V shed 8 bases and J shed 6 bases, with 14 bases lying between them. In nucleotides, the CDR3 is TGTGCCAGCCGTCCCCGGCCATCCAATGAGCAGTTCTTC. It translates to CASRPRPSNEQFF.

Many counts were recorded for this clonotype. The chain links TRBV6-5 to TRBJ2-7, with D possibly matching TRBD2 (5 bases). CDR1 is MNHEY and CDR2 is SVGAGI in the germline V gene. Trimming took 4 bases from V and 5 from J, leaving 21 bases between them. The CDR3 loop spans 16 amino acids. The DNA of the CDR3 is TGTGCCAGCAGTTCCTCTAGCCTGTCCCCAACCCACGAGCAGTACTTC. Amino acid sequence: CASSSSSLSPTHEQYF.

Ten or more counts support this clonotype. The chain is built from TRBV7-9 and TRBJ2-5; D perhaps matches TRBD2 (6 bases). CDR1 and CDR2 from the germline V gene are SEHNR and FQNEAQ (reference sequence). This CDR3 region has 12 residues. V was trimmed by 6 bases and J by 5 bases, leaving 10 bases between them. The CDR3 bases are TGTGCCAGCAGTGCTAGCGCGGAGACCCAGTACTTC. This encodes CASSASAETQYF. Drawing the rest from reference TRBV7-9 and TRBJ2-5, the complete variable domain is DTGVSQNPRHKITKRGQNVTFRCDPISEHNRLYWYRQTLGQGPEFLTYFQNEAQLEKSRLLSDRFSAERPKGSFSTLEIQRTEQGDSAMYLCASSASAETQYFGPGTRLLVL.

CDR3 in amino acids: CASSVDGDYGYTF. DNA of the CDR3: TGCGCCAGCAGCGTCGACGGGGACTATGGCTACACCTTC. The chain couples TRBV5-1 to TRBJ1-2; D gene uncertain. Germline values: CDR1 SGHRS, CDR2 YFSETQ. This CDR3 contains 13 residues. V gave up 4 bases and J gave up 3 bases, with 10 bases separating them.

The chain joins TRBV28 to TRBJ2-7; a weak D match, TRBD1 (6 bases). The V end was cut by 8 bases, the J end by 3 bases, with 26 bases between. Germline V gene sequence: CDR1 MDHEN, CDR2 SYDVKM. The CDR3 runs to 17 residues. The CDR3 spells CASASSQGPEGIYEQYF. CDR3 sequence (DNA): TGTGCCAGCGCCAGCAGCCAGGGGCCTGAGGGAATCTACGAGCAGTACTTC.

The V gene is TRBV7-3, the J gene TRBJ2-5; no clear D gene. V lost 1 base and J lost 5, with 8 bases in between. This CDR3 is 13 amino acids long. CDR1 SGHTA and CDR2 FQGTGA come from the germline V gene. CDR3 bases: TGTGCCAGCAGCTTAATGGACGAGGAGACCCAGTACTTC. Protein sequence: CASSLMDEETQYF.

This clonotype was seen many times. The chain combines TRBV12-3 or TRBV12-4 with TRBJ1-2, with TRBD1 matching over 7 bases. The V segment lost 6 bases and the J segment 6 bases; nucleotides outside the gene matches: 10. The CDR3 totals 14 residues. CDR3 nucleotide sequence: TGTGCCAGCAGCCTACAGGGGCTGAATGATGGCTACACCTTC. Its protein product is CASSLQGLNDGYTF.

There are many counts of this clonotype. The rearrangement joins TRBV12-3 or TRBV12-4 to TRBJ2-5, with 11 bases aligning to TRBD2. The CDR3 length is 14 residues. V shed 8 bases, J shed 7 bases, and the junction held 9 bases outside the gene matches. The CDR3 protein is CASSLGGTSGTQYF. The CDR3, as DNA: TGTGCCAGCTCCCTGGGGGGGACTAGCGGGACCCAGTACTTC.

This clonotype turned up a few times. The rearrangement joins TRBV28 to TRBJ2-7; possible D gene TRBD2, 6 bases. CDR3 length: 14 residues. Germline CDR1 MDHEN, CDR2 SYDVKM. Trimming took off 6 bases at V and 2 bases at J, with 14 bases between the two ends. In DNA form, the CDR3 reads TGTGCCAGCAGACCCACGGGGGTAGCCTACGAGCAGTACTTC. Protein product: CASRPTGVAYEQYF.

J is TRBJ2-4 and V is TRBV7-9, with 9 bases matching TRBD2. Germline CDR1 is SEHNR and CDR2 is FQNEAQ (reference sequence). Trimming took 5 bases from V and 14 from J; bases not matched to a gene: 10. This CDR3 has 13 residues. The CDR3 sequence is CASSRDSGRHEYF. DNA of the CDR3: TGTGCCAGCAGCCGGGATAGCGGGAGACATGAGTACTTC.

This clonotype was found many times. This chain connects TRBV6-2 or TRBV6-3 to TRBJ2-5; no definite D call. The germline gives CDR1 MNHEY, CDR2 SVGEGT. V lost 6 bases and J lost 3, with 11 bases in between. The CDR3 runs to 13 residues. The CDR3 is CASRRSAEETQYF. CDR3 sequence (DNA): TGTGCCAGCAGAAGGTCGGCAGAAGAGACCCAGTACTTC.

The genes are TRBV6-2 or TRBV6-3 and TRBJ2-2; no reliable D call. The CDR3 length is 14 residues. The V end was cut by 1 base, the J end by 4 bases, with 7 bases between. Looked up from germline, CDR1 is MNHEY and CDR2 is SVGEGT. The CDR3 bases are TGTGCCAGCAGTTACTTACTTACCACCGGGGAGCTGTTTTTT. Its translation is CASSYLLTTGELFF.

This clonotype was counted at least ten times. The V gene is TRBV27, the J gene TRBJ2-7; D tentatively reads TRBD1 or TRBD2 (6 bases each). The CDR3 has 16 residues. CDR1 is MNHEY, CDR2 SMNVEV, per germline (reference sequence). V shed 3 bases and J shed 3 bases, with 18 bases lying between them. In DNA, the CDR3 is TGTGCCAGCAGTTTGGGCCCTGGCGGGACATTCTACGAGCAGTACTTC. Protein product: CASSLGPGGTFYEQYF.

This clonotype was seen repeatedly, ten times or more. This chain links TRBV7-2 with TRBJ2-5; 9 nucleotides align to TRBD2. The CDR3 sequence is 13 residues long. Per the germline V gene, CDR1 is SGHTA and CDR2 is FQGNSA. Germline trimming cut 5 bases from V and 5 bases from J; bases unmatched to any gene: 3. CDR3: CASSIGLAETQYF. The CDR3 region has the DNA TGTGCCAGCAGCATAGGACTAGCGGAGACCCAGTACTTC. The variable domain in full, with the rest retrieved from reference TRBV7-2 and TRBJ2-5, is GAGVSQSPSNKVTEKGKDVELRCDPISGHTALYWYRQSLGQGLEFLIYFQGNSAPDKSGLPSDRFSAERTGGSVSTLTIQRTQQEDSAVYLCASSIGLAETQYFGPGTRLLVL.

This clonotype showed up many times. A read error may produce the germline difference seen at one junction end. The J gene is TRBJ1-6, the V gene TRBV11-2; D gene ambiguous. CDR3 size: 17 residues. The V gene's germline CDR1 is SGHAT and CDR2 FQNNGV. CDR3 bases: TGTGCCAGCAGCCCCTGGGCCGCTAGCTCCTATAATTCACCCTTCCACTTT. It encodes CASSPWAASSYNSPFHF.

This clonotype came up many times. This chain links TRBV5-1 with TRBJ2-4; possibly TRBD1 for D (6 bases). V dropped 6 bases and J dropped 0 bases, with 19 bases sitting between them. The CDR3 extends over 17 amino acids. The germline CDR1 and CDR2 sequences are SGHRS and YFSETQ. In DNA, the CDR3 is TGCGCCAGCATTTTACGGACAGAGACTTTAGCCAAAAACATTCAGTACTTC. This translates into CASILRTETLAKNIQYF.

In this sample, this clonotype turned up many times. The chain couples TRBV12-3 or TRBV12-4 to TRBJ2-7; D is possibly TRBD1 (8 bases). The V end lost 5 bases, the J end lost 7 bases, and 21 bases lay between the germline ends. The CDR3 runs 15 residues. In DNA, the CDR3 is TGTGCCAGCAGTCCTCCAGGGAGGGACAGGTGGGAGCAGTACTTC. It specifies CASSPPGRDRWEQYF.

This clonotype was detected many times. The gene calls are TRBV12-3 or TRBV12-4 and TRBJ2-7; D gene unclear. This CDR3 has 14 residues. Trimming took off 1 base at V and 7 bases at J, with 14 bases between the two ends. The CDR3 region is CASSLGPRVREQYF. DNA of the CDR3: TGTGCCAGCAGTTTAGGGCCCCGGGTGAGGGAGCAGTACTTC.